These 13 T cell receptor beta chains were sequenced from one sample in a study of T cell responses to AZD1222 COVID-19 vaccine. Assay used: immunoSEQ multiplex PCR; TCRdb lists only in-frame clones, some missing. The data contain about 50,000 clones, about 80% of them singletons. The input for sequencing was peripheral blood, taken on day 0 of AZD1222 vaccination. The source of these receptors is an adult in good health.

J is TRBJ1-6 and V is TRBV3-1 (or the pseudogene TRBV3-2); tentatively, D is TRBD1 (6 bases). The CDR3 covers 17 residues. V lost 2 bases and J 7 bases, leaving 18 bases between the germline ends. The V gene's germline CDR1 is LGHDT and CDR2 YNNKEL (reference sequence). Written as DNA, the CDR3 is TGTGCCAGCAGCCAACTTGGAACAGGGAAAGGGAATTCACCCCTCCACTTT. Protein product: CASSQLGTGKGNSPLHF.

The chain joins TRBV6-6 to TRBJ1-5; 9 bases match TRBD1. Germline trimming cut 7 bases from V and 7 bases from J; bases unmatched to any gene: 8. The CDR3 runs 14 residues. Germline V gene data show CDR1 as MNHNY and CDR2 as SVGAGI (reference sequence). CDR3: CASTSQGAEQPQHF. The CDR3 coding sequence is TGTGCCAGCACCTCACAGGGGGCTGAGCAGCCCCAGCATTTT.

V and J are TRBV18 and TRBJ2-7; D remains unclear. Trimming pared 1 base from V and 5 bases from J, leaving 9 bases between. From germline, CDR1 is KGHSH and CDR2 LQKENI. CDR3 length equals 13 residues. The CDR3 DNA sequence: TGTGCCAGCTCACCACTACCGCTTGACGAGCAGTACTTC. Translating gives CASSPLPLDEQYF.

This clone appeared a few times. This rearrangement joins TRBV6-5 to TRBJ1-6; D is unresolved. Trimming removed 11 bases from V and 10 bases from J, with 15 bases in between. Germline loops: CDR1 MNHEY, CDR2 SVGAGI. CDR3 length: 12 residues. The CDR3 region is CALSEGGSPLHF. The CDR3 nucleotides are TGTGCCTTATCCGAGGGCGGATCACCCCTCCACTTT.

This clone turned up a few times. The chain is built from TRBV28 and TRBJ1-2, with TRBD1 matching 8 bases. CDR3 length equals 14 residues. Losses at the gene ends were 4 bases for V and 6 bases for J; bases not matched to a gene: 7. The germline V gene has CDR1 MDHEN and CDR2 SYDVKM. The CDR3 region has the DNA TGTGCCAGCAGTTCCTACAGGGGGACGAATGGCTACACCTTC. Its translation: CASSSYRGTNGYTF.

The chain is built from TRBV7-2 and TRBJ2-3; 8 bases align to TRBD2. Trimming removed 7 bases from V and 6 bases from J; junction bases left unmatched: 12. The germline V gene has CDR1 SGHTA and CDR2 FQGNSA. The CDR3 runs to 15 residues. DNA of the CDR3: TGTGCCAGCACCCAGACTAGCGCAAATTTGGATACGCAGTATTTT. Encoded protein: CASTQTSANLDTQYF.

The chain carries TRBV18 and TRBJ1-1; D is uncertain. This CDR3 region has 12 residues. The V gene lost 3 bases and the J gene lost 4 bases, with 6 bases spanning the gap. Germline CDR1 reads KGHSH; CDR2 reads LQKENI. The CDR3 is CASSPEGTEAFF. CDR3 DNA: TGTGCCAGCTCACCGGAAGGCACTGAAGCTTTCTTT. The variable domain in full, with the rest retrieved from reference TRBV18 and TRBJ1-1, is NAGVMQNPRHLVRRRGQEARLRCSPMKGHSHVYWYRQLPEEGLKFMVYLQKENIIDESGMPKERFSAEFPKEGPSILRIQQVVRGDSAAYFCASSPEGTEAFFGQGTRLTVV.

V is TRBV9 and J is TRBJ1-3, with D possibly being TRBD1 (6 bases). CDR3 length: 15 residues. CDR1 is SGDLS, CDR2 YYNGEE, per germline. Deletions cut 3 bases from V and 4 bases from J, with 14 bases between. The CDR3 nucleotides are TGTGCCAGCAGCGGCGTAACGGGGGCCGGAAACACCATATATTTT. Its protein is CASSGVTGAGNTIYF.

The J gene is TRBJ1-4, the V gene TRBV6-5, with TRBD1 identical over 7 bases. V lost 7 bases and J lost 11; bases outside the gene matches: 16. This CDR3 contains 15 residues. CDR1 MNHEY and CDR2 SVGAGI come from the germline V gene. The CDR3 loop reads CASTRGTAIAGKLFF. The DNA for the CDR3 is TGTGCCAGCACTAGAGGGACAGCCATAGCCGGTAAACTGTTTTTT.

The chain carries TRBV28 and TRBJ1-1; TRBD1 agrees at 7 bases. Germline loops: CDR1 MDHEN, CDR2 SYDVKM. Trimming at V came to 6 bases and at J to 1 base, leaving 8 bases not matched to a gene. This CDR3 contains 15 residues. CDR3 coding DNA: TGTGCCAGCAGACCCGCGACAGGGCGGAACACTGAAGCTTTCTTT. Residues: CASRPATGRNTEAFF.

The gene calls are TRBV18 and TRBJ1-1; unclear D gene. The CDR3 covers 16 residues. V was shortened by 1 base and J by 5 bases, with 17 bases between the two germline ends. Germline V gives CDR1 KGHSH, CDR2 LQKENI. Here the CDR3 reads CASSPHNKIRDTEAFF. The CDR3 DNA reads as TGTGCCAGCTCACCACATAACAAAATCCGGGATACTGAAGCTTTCTTT.

The chain uses TRBV28 and TRBJ1-2; the D gene is possibly TRBD1 (5 bases). The CDR3 is 15 residues long. Germline V CDR1 and CDR2: MDHEN, SYDVKM. The germline V and J ends were trimmed by 6 bases and 0 bases, with 14 bases remaining between them. The CDR3 nucleotides read TGTGCCAGCAGCTCCCAGGGCACCGCTAACTATGGCTACACCTTC. Translation: CASSSQGTANYGYTF.

The chain combines TRBV5-4 with TRBJ2-7; D gene uncertain. The CDR3 sequence is 13 residues long. Trimming stripped 0 bases from V and 4 bases from J, with 8 bases between. Germline V CDR1 and CDR2: SGHNT, YYREEE (reference sequence). CDR3 DNA: TGTGCCAGCAGCTTGGGTTCTGCATACGAGCAGTACTTC. This sequence encodes CASSLGSAYEQYF.